The 20 T cell receptor beta chains below all came from one sample that was sequenced in a study of T cell repertoires in cytomegalovirus infection. TCRdb recomputed calls from the reads with MiXCR, one row per CDR3 protein. The table lists about 210,000 distinct CDR3 sequences, roughly 6.5% of them singletons. The sample taken for sequencing was PBMCs. The receptors were sampled from a human donor in good health (CMV status not recorded). Some clones in this sample may be carry-over from other donors' samples.

Many counts were recorded for this clonotype. V usage is TRBV7-8 and J usage is TRBJ2-7, with unresolved D. Germline loops: CDR1 SGHVS, CDR2 FQNEAQ. The CDR3 consists of 13 residues. Trimming took 10 bases from V and 0 from J, leaving 13 bases between them. Here the CDR3 reads CATTELSSYEQYF. The CDR3 region has the DNA TGTGCCACAACGGAACTGAGCTCCTACGAGCAGTACTTC.

This clonotype was recorded many times. The rearrangement joins TRBV7-2 to TRBJ2-5; perhaps D is TRBD1 or TRBD2 (5 bases each). Trimming stripped 3 bases from V and 7 bases from J, with 12 bases between. The CDR3 runs to 13 residues. Germline V gives CDR1 SGHTA, CDR2 FQGNSA. The CDR3 sequence: CASSLGRPRTQYF. The CDR3 DNA reads TGTGCCAGCAGCTTGGGACGGCCAAGGACCCAGTACTTC.

This clonotype was seen many times. The CDR3 spells CASSLSGAQPQHF. The DNA of the CDR3 is TGCGCCAGCAGCCTAAGCGGGGCTCAGCCCCAGCATTTT. The chain joins TRBV4-1 to TRBJ1-5; weak D call: TRBD1 (5 bases). The CDR3 loop spans 13 amino acids. CDR1 and CDR2 (germline): MGHRA, YSYEKL. V lost 4 bases, J lost 6 bases, and 10 bases lay in between.

The table lists this clonotype with many counts. The chain links TRBV6-2 or TRBV6-3 to TRBJ2-2; 13 bases map to TRBD2. CDR1 and CDR2 from the germline V gene are MNHEY and SVGEGT. V gave up 6 bases and J gave up 5 bases; unmatched junction bases: 0. The CDR3 runs to 14 residues. CDR3 residues: CASRLAGGTGELFF. In DNA, the CDR3 is TGTGCCAGCAGACTAGCGGGAGGGACCGGGGAGCTGTTTTTT.

This clonotype showed up many times. The chain carries TRBV5-6 and TRBJ2-5, with D perhaps being TRBD1 or TRBD2 (5 bases each). Germline V gene data show CDR1 as SGHDT and CDR2 as YYEEEE. CDR3 size: 13 residues. The ends were cut back, 3 bases at V and 4 bases at J, with 10 bases in the middle. In DNA form, the CDR3 reads TGTGCCAGCAGCTCTGGGGCGGGAGAGACCCAGTACTTC. Residues: CASSSGAGETQYF.

This clonotype has ten or more counts. The V and J genes are TRBV7-2 and TRBJ2-1; 14 bases line up with TRBD2. CDR1 and CDR2 (germline): SGHTA, FQGNSA. The CDR3 runs 19 residues. The V segment lost 6 bases and the J segment 1 base; nucleotides outside the gene matches: 11. The CDR3 here is CASSQTSGGGGGSYNEQFF. The CDR3 DNA follows: TGTGCCAGCAGTCAGACTAGCGGGGGGGGAGGTGGATCCTACAATGAGCAGTTCTTC.

This clonotype was counted many times. The chain employs TRBV29-1 and TRBJ2-5, with 8 bases lining up with TRBD2. The CDR3 runs to 12 residues. The germline CDR1 and CDR2 sequences are SQVTM and ANQGSEA. In DNA, the CDR3 is TGCAGTGTCAGCGGGGGCGTTGAGACCCAGTACTTC. This sequence encodes CSVSGGVETQYF.

This clonotype came up a few times. The chain uses TRBV7-2 and TRBJ2-4; D is unresolved. The CDR3 runs to 14 residues. The germline V gene has CDR1 SGHTA and CDR2 FQGNSA. V was shortened by 5 bases and J by 0 bases, with 8 bases between the two germline ends. Written as DNA, the CDR3 is TGTGCCAGCAGCCCTACAAAAGCCAAAAACATTCAGTACTTC. This encodes CASSPTKAKNIQYF.

In this sample, this clonotype turned up many times. The rearrangement uses TRBV28 and TRBJ2-7; 7 bases are a match to TRBD1. This CDR3 is built from 16 residues. Looked up from germline, CDR1 is MDHEN and CDR2 is SYDVKM. V dropped 2 bases and J dropped 2; count of bases not matched to a gene: 9. The CDR3 DNA reads as TGTGCCAGCAGTTTACGGTCCACCGGGACAGCCTACGAGCAGTACTTC. It codes for CASSLRSTGTAYEQYF.

This clonotype has a count of ten or more. The V call is TRBV29-1, the J call TRBJ2-3; D is tentatively TRBD1 or TRBD2 (5 bases each). From germline, CDR1 is SQVTM and CDR2 ANQGSEA. The CDR3 consists of 12 residues. The germline V and J ends were trimmed by 8 bases and 4 bases, with 13 bases remaining between them. This chain's CDR3 is CSSARGADTQYF. As DNA, the CDR3 is TGCAGCTCCGCACGAGGGGCAGATACGCAGTATTTT.

V is TRBV23-1 and J is TRBJ2-5, with TRBD2 as a possible D gene (5 bases). TRBV23-1 qualifies as an ORF whose function is uncertain. The CDR3 is 20 amino acids. Trimming left V 3 bases short and J 5 bases short, with 31 bases between. In nucleotides, the CDR3 is TGCGCCAGCAGTCAGTCAACCGCTACCGAAAGGACCGCACCGGGGGAGACCCAGTACTTC. Translation: CASSQSTATERTAPGETQYF.

There are many counts of this clonotype. The chain recombines TRBV7-2 with TRBJ1-5; 8 bases fit TRBD1. This CDR3 has 14 residues. The V segment lost 5 bases and the J segment 7 bases; nucleotides outside the gene matches: 7. CDR1 and CDR2 from the germline V gene are SGHTA and FQGNSA. This CDR3 reads CASSPDRVSQPQHF. The CDR3 DNA follows: TGTGCCAGCAGCCCGGACAGGGTAAGCCAGCCCCAGCATTTT.

Ten or more counts support this clonotype. The rearrangement joins TRBV7-2 to TRBJ1-6, with D possibly being TRBD1 (5 bases). CDR1 and CDR2 from the germline V gene are SGHTA and FQGNSA. V lost 4 bases and J lost 8, with 15 bases in between. The CDR3 sequence is 15 residues long. CDR3 DNA sequence: TGTGCCAGCAGCTCGGGACGTCGGAGGGATTCACCCCTCCACTTT. It encodes CASSSGRRRDSPLHF.

This clonotype was detected ten times or more. The chain employs TRBV28 and TRBJ1-2, with 7 bases aligning to TRBD1. The V segment lost 5 bases and the J segment 2 bases; nucleotides outside the gene matches: 2. The CDR3 runs 13 residues. Germline assignment: CDR1 MDHEN and CDR2 SYDVKM. The CDR3 protein is CASSRDSNYGYTF. In DNA form, the CDR3 reads TGTGCCAGCAGTCGGGACAGCAACTATGGCTACACCTTC.

This clonotype was seen repeatedly, ten times or more. The genes are TRBV7-2 and TRBJ1-5, with 7 bases lining up with TRBD1. V gave up 5 bases and J gave up 4 bases; unmatched junction bases: 14. This CDR3 has 17 amino acids. Looked up from germline, CDR1 is SGHTA and CDR2 is FQGNSA. This CDR3 reads CASSMDRPGILNQPQHF. CDR3 nucleotides: TGTGCCAGCAGCATGGACAGGCCTGGTATATTAAATCAGCCCCAGCATTTT.

This clonotype was picked up many times. The chain joins TRBV29-1 to TRBJ2-2; D perhaps matches TRBD2 (5 bases). V was clipped by 2 bases and J by 5 bases, with 12 bases between them. The germline V gene has CDR1 SQVTM and CDR2 ANQGSEA. The CDR3 has 14 amino acids. CDR3 nucleotide sequence: TGCAGCGTTGAATTTGTCGGGGTTACCGGGGAGCTGTTTTTT. Its translation is CSVEFVGVTGELFF.

This clonotype was seen many times. V and J are TRBV7-8 and TRBJ1-5, with 8 bases matching TRBD1. CDR3 size: 15 residues. Germline lookup yields CDR1 SGHVS and CDR2 FQNEAQ. J was trimmed by 5 bases and V by 5 bases; bases with no gene match: 8. The CDR3 spells CASSGQGGTYQPQHF. The CDR3 DNA is TGTGCCAGCAGCGGACAGGGAGGAACCTATCAGCCCCAGCATTTT.

In this sample, this clonotype turned up many times. The rearrangement uses TRBV7-9 and TRBJ1-1; no definite D call. CDR1 and CDR2 (germline): SEHNR, FQNEAQ (reference sequence). Trimming stripped 2 bases from V and 7 bases from J, with 8 bases between. This CDR3 has 12 residues. CDR3 bases: TGTGCCAGCAGCTTATCGGGTATTGAAGCTTTCTTT. Translating it yields CASSLSGIEAFF. The full variable domain, with the rest looked up from reference TRBV7-9 and TRBJ1-1, is DTGVSQNPRHKITKRGQNVTFRCDPISEHNRLYWYRQTLGQGPEFLTYFQNEAQLEKSRLLSDRFSAERPKGSFSTLEIQRTEQGDSAMYLCASSLSGIEAFFGQGTRLTVV.

This clonotype was found many times. The chain employs TRBV28 and TRBJ1-1; maybe TRBD1 (5 bases). V was pared by 5 bases and J by 5 bases, with 15 bases between. CDR3 length: 14 residues. The germline V gene encodes CDR1 MDHEN and CDR2 SYDVKM. The DNA for the CDR3 is TGTGCCAGCAGTCGGATGGGGGGTTGGACTGAAGCTTTCTTT. Translation gives CASSRMGGWTEAFF.

This clonotype was seen repeatedly, ten times or more. The chain uses TRBV28 and TRBJ1-2; D gene unclear. Germline CDR1 and CDR2: MDHEN and SYDVKM. Between the trimmed V and J ends, which lost 8 bases and 7 bases, there was a span of 11 bases. The CDR3 totals 11 residues. The CDR3 sequence: CASRGNSGYTF. In DNA form, the CDR3 reads TGTGCCAGCCGAGGTAATAGTGGCTACACCTTC.